The 11 T cell receptor beta chains in this list originate from one sample, sequenced in a study of T cells in Graves' hyperthyroidism and ophthalmopathy. Authors of the study amplified TCR beta CDR3 regions from RNA transcripts. RT-PCR in the first round (using the HTBI primer set) targeted the TCR CDR3. TCRdb itself ran the multiplex PCR reads through MiXCR, one entry per CDR3 protein. The repertoire holds 540,000 or so distinct CDR3 sequences, with around 45% as singletons. Sequenced sample: peripheral blood or thyroid tissue (not recorded which). The receptors shown here come from an adult woman with Graves' disease, either hyperthyroidism or ophthalmopathy (not recorded which).

This clonotype was seen ten or more times. V and J are TRBV7-3 and TRBJ2-7; 8 positions match TRBD1. The germline gives CDR1 SGHTA, CDR2 FQGTGA. The junction had 8 bases not matched to a gene; V was cut back by 5 bases and J by 2 bases. The CDR3 has 15 amino acids. CDR3 in DNA: TGTGCCAGCAGCCTAGTGCAGGGGGCCACCTACGAGCAGTACTTC. Translated, it gives CASSLVQGATYEQYF.

This clonotype was seen a handful of times. The chain combines TRBV12-3 or TRBV12-4 with TRBJ2-5, with 8 bases matching TRBD1. The CDR3 is 15 residues long. Losses at the gene ends were 4 bases for V and 2 bases for J; bases not matched to a gene: 6. CDR3 amino acids: CASSWPGQDQETQYF. CDR3 nucleotide sequence: TGTGCCAGCAGTTGGCCGGGACAGGATCAAGAGACCCAGTACTTC.

The chain combines TRBV14 with TRBJ1-3, with a possible D match to TRBD1 (5 bases). V lost 1 base, J lost 7 bases, and 8 bases lay in between. The CDR3 is made up of 13 amino acids. CDR1 SGHDN and CDR2 FVKESK come from the germline V gene. The CDR3 region has the DNA TGTGCCAGCAGCCAAGGGTGGGGCAACACCATATATTTT. As protein: CASSQGWGNTIYF. Drawing the rest from reference TRBV14 and TRBJ1-3, the complete variable domain is EAGVTQFPSHSVIEKGQTVTLRCDPISGHDNLYWYRRVMGKEIKFLLHFVKESKQDESGMPNNRFLAERTGGTYSTLKVQPAELEDSGVYFCASSQGWGNTIYFGEGSWLTVV.

As to this clonotype: One end of the junction is discordant with germline, which a read error may explain. This chain links TRBV7-2 with TRBJ1-1; TRBD1 might be the D (5 bases). The germline CDR1 and CDR2 sequences are SGHTA and FQGNSA. This CDR3 has 17 residues. The CDR3 DNA sequence: TGCGCCAGCAGCCGCTTCAGGGACGGCCTTAGCTCCGTAGACGCTTTCTTT. This translates into CASSRFRDGLSSVDAFF.

This clonotype is a singleton in its sample. V is TRBV7-3 and J is TRBJ2-3; D uncertain. There are 15 residues in the CDR3. Germline V gene lookup returns CDR1 SGHTA and CDR2 FQGTGA. V lost 5 bases to trimming and J lost 1 base, with 13 bases between them. CDR3 in DNA: TGTGCCAGCAGCCCCGCTGGCTCTGGCACAGATACGCAGTATTTT. It specifies CASSPAGSGTDTQYF.

In its sample, this clonotype was seen many times. This chain uses TRBV15 with TRBJ2-3; D is ambiguous. Trimming shortened V by 0 bases and J by 2 bases, and 0 bases separated the two germline ends. The germline gives CDR1 LNHNV, CDR2 YYDKDF (reference sequence). CDR3 length equals 12 residues. CDR3 loop: CATSRDTDTQYF. The CDR3 DNA follows: TGTGCCACCAGCAGAGACACAGATACGCAGTATTTT.

This clonotype occurred many times. This chain uses TRBV6-1 with TRBJ2-7; D not resolved. V was pared by 7 bases and J by 2 bases, with 3 bases between. The CDR3 is made up of 10 amino acids. CDR1 is MNHNS, CDR2 SASEGT, per germline. The DNA for the CDR3 is TGTGCCAGCAATACCTACGAGCAGTACTTC. Residues: CASNTYEQYF.

At least ten counts were recorded for this clonotype. The J gene is TRBJ2-7, the V gene TRBV5-8; a weak D match, TRBD2 (5 bases). CDR3 size: 13 residues. Germline V gives CDR1 SGHTS, CDR2 YDEGEE. The V end was cut by 4 bases, the J end by 2 bases, with 10 bases between. CDR3 amino acids: CASSRTEAYEQYF. For the CDR3, the DNA is TGTGCCAGCAGCCGGACTGAGGCCTACGAGCAGTACTTC. Combining the CDR3 with reference TRBV5-8 and TRBJ2-7 gives the whole variable domain EAGVTQSPTHLIKTRGQQATLRCSPISGHTSVYWYQQALGLGLQFLLWYDEGEERNRGNFPPRFSGRQFPNYSSELNVNALELEDSALYLCASSRTEAYEQYFGPGTRLTVT.

V and J are TRBV10-3 and TRBJ1-5; D is uncertain. Between the trimmed V and J ends, which lost 9 bases and 3 bases, there was a span of 12 bases. CDR3 size: 13 residues. Germline values: CDR1 ENHRY, CDR2 SYGVKD. The CDR3 DNA reads TGTGCCATAGCCGGGGAGATCAATCAGCCCCAGCATTTT. It yields the protein CAIAGEINQPQHF.

The gene calls are TRBV7-2 and TRBJ2-3; D perhaps matches TRBD1 (6 bases). There are 16 residues in the CDR3. With 5 bases removed from V and 3 bases from J, the gap between germline ends came to 18 bases. Per germline, CDR1 SGHTA and CDR2 FQGNSA. Here the CDR3 DNA reads TGTGCCAGCAGCCCCAGCACTGCAGGGGAGACAGATACGCAGTATTTT. Its translation: CASSPSTAGETDTQYF.

A single count supports this clonotype. Its ends do not fully match the called genes, so a read error is possible. The V gene is TRBV9, the J gene TRBJ1-3; D not resolved. Germline CDR1 SGDLS, CDR2 YYNGEE. This CDR3 is built from 12 residues. CDR3: CASMRPGNTIYF. The CDR3 nucleotides are TGTGCCAGCATGAGGCCTGGAAACACAATATATTTT.